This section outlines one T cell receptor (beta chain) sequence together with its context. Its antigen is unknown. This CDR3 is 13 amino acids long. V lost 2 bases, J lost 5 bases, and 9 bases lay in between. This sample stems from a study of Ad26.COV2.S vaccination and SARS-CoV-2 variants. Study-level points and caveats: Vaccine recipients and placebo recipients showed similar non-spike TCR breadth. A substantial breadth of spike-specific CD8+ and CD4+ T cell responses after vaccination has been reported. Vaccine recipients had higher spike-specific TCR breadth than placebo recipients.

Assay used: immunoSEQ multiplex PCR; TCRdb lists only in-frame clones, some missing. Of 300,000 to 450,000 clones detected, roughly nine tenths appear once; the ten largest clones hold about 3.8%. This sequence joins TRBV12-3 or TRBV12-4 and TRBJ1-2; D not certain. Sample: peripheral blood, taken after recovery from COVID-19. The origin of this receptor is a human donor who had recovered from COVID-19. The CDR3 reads CASSLRDWYGYTF. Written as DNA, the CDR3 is TGTGCCAGCAGTTTAAGGGATTGGTATGGCTACACCTTC.